The next 20 T cell receptor beta chains were all read from a single sample in a study of cytomegalovirus exposure and HLA in healthy donors. Vbeta (60) and Jbeta (13) primers were used in the PCR. TCRdb keeps only in-frame clones here, not all; method: immunoSEQ multiplex PCR. Counted here are approximately 120,000 clones, around 78% occurring once; the ten biggest clones make up roughly 3.5%. Sequenced material: PBMCs. These receptors came from a man in his forties in good health and CMV-seronegative.

The chain couples TRBV5-1 to TRBJ1-6; 8 positions match TRBD1. Unmatched junction bases numbered 15, after V lost 0 bases and J lost 10 bases. Looked up from germline, CDR1 is SGHRS and CDR2 is YFSETQ. This CDR3 is built from 18 residues. The CDR3 DNA follows: TGCGCCAGCAGCTTGGCCGGGACAGGTATCATGAGGGGATCACCCCTCCACTTT. This sequence encodes CASSLAGTGIMRGSPLHF.

V usage is TRBV18 and J usage is TRBJ2-7; D is perhaps TRBD2 (5 bases). Germline-derived CDR1 and CDR2 are KGHSH and LQKENI. Trimming pared 3 bases from V and 2 bases from J, leaving 11 bases between. The CDR3 spans 14 residues. CDR3 coding DNA: TGTGCCAGCTCACCCTCGGGGAAGGCCTACGAGCAGTACTTC. As protein: CASSPSGKAYEQYF.

The genes are TRBV6-6 and TRBJ1-2, with 7 bases aligning to TRBD1. In germline, CDR1 is MNHNY, CDR2 SVGAGI (reference sequence). The CDR3 length is 15 residues. The J segment lost 8 bases and the V segment lost 7 bases, leaving 16 bases of the junction unmatched. The CDR3 region has the DNA TGTGCCAGCACCATCCCGGGAGGGGGCGCTTGGGGCTACACCTTC. It codes for CASTIPGGGAWGYTF.

The chain joins TRBV12-5 to TRBJ2-5; 10 nucleotides agree with TRBD2. This CDR3 is built from 15 residues. CDR1 is LGHNT, CDR2 FRNRAP, per germline. The V gene end was trimmed by 6 bases and the J gene end by 0 bases; junction bases not matched to a gene: 4. CDR3 in DNA: TGTGCTAGTGGGCAGGGACTAGCGTACCAAGAGACCCAGTACTTC. Its protein is CASGQGLAYQETQYF.

CDR3 nucleotides: TGCGCCAGCAGCCAAGAGCGGGTTAACTATGGCTACACCTTC. This translates into CASSQERVNYGYTF. This chain links TRBV4-1 with TRBJ1-2; D unclear. Trimming removed 0 bases from V and 1 base from J, with 6 bases in between. The CDR3 spans 14 residues. The germline V gene encodes CDR1 MGHRA and CDR2 YSYEKL.

J is TRBJ2-7 and V is TRBV7-6; perhaps TRBD2 as D (5 bases). Germline values: CDR1 SGHVS, CDR2 FNYEAQ. Trimming left V 6 bases short and J 4 bases short, with 10 bases between. The CDR3 is 12 amino acids. CDR3 amino acids: CASSRGRYEQYF. CDR3 nucleotide sequence: TGTGCCAGCAGTCGGGGTCGGTACGAGCAGTACTTC. Full variable domain (outside the CDR3, taken from reference TRBV7-6 and TRBJ2-7): GAGVSQSPRYKVTKRGQDVALRCDPISGHVSLYWYRQALGQGPEFLTYFNYEAQQDKSGLPNDRFSAERPEGSISTLTIQRTEQRDSAMYRCASSRGRYEQYFGPGTRLTVT.

This clone is a singleton in its sample. V gene TRBV5-1 combines with J gene TRBJ2-5, with TRBD2 as a possible D gene (7 bases). CDR1 SGHRS and CDR2 YFSETQ come from the germline V gene. The CDR3 length is 17 residues. Trimming pared 4 bases from V and 2 bases from J, leaving 21 bases between. CDR3 nucleotide sequence: TGCGCCAGCAGCCCCAGGGGCGGGGGAGGACGTCAAGAGACCCAGTACTTC. It is translated as CASSPRGGGGRQETQYF.

The chain couples TRBV7-2 to TRBJ1-5; D unclear. The CDR3 extends over 13 amino acids. CDR1 and CDR2 (germline): SGHTA, FQGNSA. Trimming shortened V by 5 bases and J by 5 bases, and 10 bases separated the two germline ends. The CDR3 DNA reads TGTGCCAGCAGCCGCATCCAGGATCAGCCCCAGCATTTT. Its protein is CASSRIQDQPQHF.

The chain is built from TRBV4-1 and TRBJ2-7; D possibly corresponds to TRBD1 (6 bases). Germline V gene lookup returns CDR1 MGHRA and CDR2 YSYEKL. The CDR3 is made up of 16 amino acids. V lost 3 bases and J 2 bases, leaving 17 bases between the germline ends. CDR3 region: CASSHFSGTKAYEQYF. The CDR3 DNA reads as TGCGCCAGCAGCCACTTTTCCGGGACAAAGGCCTACGAGCAGTACTTC.

The chain couples TRBV5-6 to TRBJ2-3; D might be TRBD2 (6 bases). V was shortened by 4 bases and J by 5 bases, with 17 bases between the two germline ends. The CDR3 runs 15 residues. Germline V gene lookup returns CDR1 SGHDT and CDR2 YYEEEE. The CDR3 DNA reads as TGTGCCAGCAGCCACCTAAGGAGGGTTGGAGATACGCAGTATTTT. This gives the protein CASSHLRRVGDTQYF.

The chain uses TRBV6-5 and TRBJ2-3, with 8 bases that match TRBD2. The CDR3 contains 14 residues. V lost 2 bases to trimming and J lost 5 bases; unmatched junction nucleotides: 3. From germline, CDR1 is MNHEY and CDR2 SVGAGI. Here the CDR3 reads CASSYAGGLDTQYF. The CDR3 DNA sequence: TGTGCCAGCAGTTACGCGGGGGGCTTAGATACGCAGTATTTT.

The V gene is TRBV10-1, the J gene TRBJ2-1; the match to TRBD2 covers 7 bases. Per germline, CDR1 WNHNN and CDR2 SYGVQD (reference sequence). The CDR3 has 14 residues. V lost 10 bases to trimming and J lost 2 bases; unmatched junction nucleotides: 8. DNA for the CDR3: TGCGCCACCGACGAACTAGCGCCCTACAATGAGCAGTTCTTC. Its translation is CATDELAPYNEQFF.

The genes are TRBV28 and TRBJ1-2; a possible D gene is TRBD1 (6 bases). The CDR3 has 15 residues. Germline V gene data show CDR1 as MDHEN and CDR2 as SYDVKM. Trimming shortened V by 6 bases and J by 0 bases, and 14 bases separated the two germline ends. In DNA, the CDR3 is TGTGCCAGCAGGAGAGGGGGGGGAGCTAACTATGGCTACACCTTC. This codes for CASRRGGGANYGYTF.

V and J are TRBV5-5 and TRBJ2-7; D possibly corresponds to TRBD1 (5 bases). The germline CDR1 and CDR2 sequences are SGHKS and YYEKEE (reference sequence). There are 14 residues in the CDR3. V lost 0 bases and J lost 3, with 10 bases in between. This CDR3 is CASSLAGIFYEQYF. CDR3 in DNA: TGTGCCAGCAGCTTGGCAGGGATCTTCTACGAGCAGTACTTC.

CDR3 sequence reads: CAWSVQGSAGTNEKLFF. CDR3 coding DNA: TGTGCCTGGAGTGTACAGGGGTCGGCAGGGACTAATGAAAAACTGTTTTTT. The V gene is TRBV30, the J gene TRBJ1-4, with 7 bases matching TRBD1. The V gene's germline CDR1 is GTSNPN and CDR2 SVGIG (reference sequence). The CDR3 consists of 17 residues. Trimming took 0 bases from V and 2 from J; bases not matched to a gene: 9.

This chain connects TRBV5-1 to TRBJ2-1; 7 nucleotides line up with TRBD2. Germline CDR1 SGHRS, CDR2 YFSETQ. The CDR3 is 16 residues long. With V trimmed by 4 bases and J by 2 bases, 9 bases remained unmatched. The CDR3 sequence is CASSLPLAEPYNEQFF. The CDR3 coding sequence is TGCGCCAGCAGCCTTCCCCTAGCGGAGCCCTACAATGAGCAGTTCTTC.

The V gene is TRBV6-6, the J gene TRBJ2-5; D perhaps matches TRBD2 (6 bases). Trimming stripped 0 bases from V and 8 bases from J, with 16 bases between. The CDR3 has 15 residues. The germline CDR1 and CDR2 sequences are MNHNY and SVGAGI (reference sequence). The CDR3 DNA sequence: TGTGCCAGCAGTTACTCTCGAGAGGGCGGGGTTACCCAGTACTTC. Translation gives CASSYSREGGVTQYF.

This chain connects TRBV6-1 to TRBJ2-1; TRBD1 matches 7 bases. Germline trimming cut 3 bases from V and 5 bases from J; bases unmatched to any gene: 1. Germline CDR1 reads MNHNS; CDR2 reads SASEGT. This CDR3 region has 13 residues. CDR3 in amino acids: CASSEGQNNEQFF. CDR3 bases: TGTGCCAGCAGTGAGGGACAGAACAATGAGCAGTTCTTC.

V usage is TRBV6-1 and J usage is TRBJ2-1, with D maybe TRBD2 (6 bases). The CDR3 sequence is 15 residues long. Between the trimmed V and J ends, which lost 6 bases and 2 bases, there was a span of 14 bases. Germline V gene lookup returns CDR1 MNHNS and CDR2 SASEGT. DNA of the CDR3: TGTGCCAGCAGGGCGGGGCTTAGTACCTACAATGAGCAGTTCTTC. Its protein product is CASRAGLSTYNEQFF.

Here the CDR3 DNA reads TGTGCCAGCAGCACGACCGGGACAGGGGATAGTGGCTACACCTTC. This gives the protein CASSTTGTGDSGYTF. The V gene is TRBV5-6, the J gene TRBJ1-2, with TRBD1 identical over 10 bases. This CDR3 has 15 amino acids. Germline values: CDR1 SGHDT, CDR2 YYEEEE. The junction had 10 bases not matched to a gene; V was cut back by 4 bases and J by 7 bases.